A single sample is the source of the 2 T cell receptor beta chains below, sequenced in a study of Ad26.COV2.S vaccination and SARS-CoV-2 variants. The treatment was: around 19 received Ad26.COV2.S at low or high dose, single or two shots; about 5 received placebo; per-sample allocation not given. Samples were taken on day 63 after the first vaccine or placebo injection. The data were produced by immunoSEQ multiplex PCR, yet TCRdb's version contains in-frame clones alone and is incomplete. This sample carries approximately 280,000 clones, roughly 86% of them seen once, and the ten largest clones take approximately 3.4%. The source was peripheral blood, collected in a trial of Ad26.COV2.S vaccine versus placebo. The receptors come from a person between 18 and 65 years old who received the Ad26.COV2.S COVID-19 vaccine or a placebo.

This sequence joins TRBV12-5 and TRBJ1-2; D is uncertain. Germline V lookup: CDR1 LGHNT, CDR2 FRNRAP. The CDR3 is made up of 14 amino acids. V gave up 1 base and J gave up 4 bases, with 10 bases separating them. The CDR3 sequence: CASGLGEGFYGYTF. In nucleotides, the CDR3 is TGTGCTAGTGGTTTGGGGGAGGGTTTCTATGGCTACACCTTC.

DNA for the CDR3: TGTGCCAGCTCACGCGATCAAGGGGACTACGAGCAGTACTTC. Its protein is CASSRDQGDYEQYF. This sequence joins TRBV18 and TRBJ2-7, with a possible D match to TRBD1 (5 bases). The CDR3 contains 14 residues. The V gene's germline CDR1 is KGHSH and CDR2 LQKENI. The ends were cut back, 4 bases at V and 3 bases at J, with 13 bases in the middle. Filled out from reference TRBV18 and TRBJ2-7, the complete variable domain reads NAGVMQNPRHLVRRRGQEARLRCSPMKGHSHVYWYRQLPEEGLKFMVYLQKENIIDESGMPKERFSAEFPKEGPSILRIQQVVRGDSAAYFCASSRDQGDYEQYFGPGTRLTVT.